A selection of T cell receptor beta chains follows, all from one sample in a study of blood T cell repertoires in COVID-19. Using immunoSEQ multiplex PCR, the repertoire was profiled, and TCRdb retains in-frame clones only, with some absent. The sample gives about 120,000 clones, about 85% of which show up once; around 3.4% is in the top ten. Sequenced: peripheral blood. The receptor source for this set is a man in his forties with acute or convalescent COVID-19. Both conserved end residues are part of each CDR3. Fields, in order: V gene, clone size, J gene, D gene, CDR3 DNA, CDR3 protein. The D gene is left open where the match is weak. Part of the rows lack a size; the others show once, few, many or a class for expanded clones.

v_call: TRBV6-5; clone_size: .; j_call: TRBJ1-2; d_call: TRBD1; cdr3_nt: TGTGCCAGCAGTTACTCTCCAGGGGGCGATGGCTACACCTTC; cdr3_aa: CASSYSPGGDGYTF
v_call: TRBV2; clone_size: .; j_call: TRBJ2-5; d_call: TRBD2; cdr3_nt: TGTGCCAGCAGTGAATATTGGACTAGCGGCGCGGGGACCCAGTACTTC; cdr3_aa: CASSEYWTSGAGTQYF
v_call: TRBV7-3; clone_size: .; j_call: TRBJ2-1; d_call: TRBD2; cdr3_nt: TGTGCCAGCAGCTTAGGACCGGGACTAGTTTTTCATGAGCAGTTCTTC; cdr3_aa: CASSLGPGLVFHEQFF
v_call: TRBV7-7; clone_size: once; j_call: TRBJ2-5; d_call: .; cdr3_nt: TGTGCCAGCGGACCTCGAAGGGCGGGGCAAGAGACCCAGTACTTC; cdr3_aa: CASGPRRAGQETQYF
v_call: TRBV5-1; clone_size: .; j_call: TRBJ2-1; d_call: .; cdr3_nt: TGCGCCAGCAGCTTGGGCCTAGCCAATGAGCAGTTCTTC; cdr3_aa: CASSLGLANEQFF
v_call: TRBV6-5; clone_size: once; j_call: TRBJ1-3; d_call: TRBD1; cdr3_nt: TGTGCCAGCAGAGATGACAGGGGACACACCATATATTTT; cdr3_aa: CASRDDRGHTIYF
v_call: TRBV10-1; clone_size: .; j_call: TRBJ2-5; d_call: TRBD2; cdr3_nt: TGCGCCAGCAGTGGGGGACTAGCTGAAGAGACCCAGTACTTC; cdr3_aa: CASSGGLAEETQYF
v_call: TRBV19; clone_size: .; j_call: TRBJ2-7; d_call: .; cdr3_nt: TGTGCCAGTAGTATGTTGGGGGCCACCTACGAGCAGTACTTC; cdr3_aa: CASSMLGATYEQYF
v_call: TRBV3-1/TRBV3-2; clone_size: .; j_call: TRBJ2-7; d_call: .; cdr3_nt: TGTGCCAGCAGCCATCAGGGGTACGAGCAGTACTTC; cdr3_aa: CASSHQGYEQYF
v_call: TRBV7-9; clone_size: .; j_call: TRBJ2-7; d_call: TRBD1; cdr3_nt: TGTGCCAGCAGCCCATACAGGGGGCGCTTGGAGAACGAGCAGTACTTC; cdr3_aa: CASSPYRGRLENEQYF
v_call: TRBV6-2/TRBV6-3; clone_size: .; j_call: TRBJ2-3; d_call: TRBD2; cdr3_nt: TGTGCCAGCAGCCGATCCGGACTAGCCGAACGTATCATCACAGATACGCAGTATTTT; cdr3_aa: CASSRSGLAERIITDTQYF
v_call: TRBV29-1; clone_size: .; j_call: TRBJ2-7; d_call: TRBD1; cdr3_nt: TGCAGCGTCACCGACGGGGACAGCTCATCTTACGAGCAGTACTTC; cdr3_aa: CSVTDGDSSSYEQYF
v_call: TRBV19; clone_size: .; j_call: TRBJ2-1; d_call: TRBD2; cdr3_nt: TGTGCCAGTAGTATGACACTAGCGGGTGAGCAGTTCTTC; cdr3_aa: CASSMTLAGEQFF
v_call: TRBV2; clone_size: once; j_call: TRBJ1-1; d_call: .; cdr3_nt: TGTGCCAGCAGAGTAAACAGATACACTGAAGCTTTCTTT; cdr3_aa: CASRVNRYTEAFF
v_call: TRBV5-1; clone_size: .; j_call: TRBJ2-2; d_call: TRBD1; cdr3_nt: TGCGCCAGCAGCTATATCACAGGGGACGCCGGGGAGCTGTTTTTT; cdr3_aa: CASSYITGDAGELFF
v_call: TRBV5-1; clone_size: .; j_call: TRBJ2-1; d_call: .; cdr3_nt: TGCGCCAGCAGCTTACAGGGTATTGAGCAGTTCTTC; cdr3_aa: CASSLQGIEQFF
v_call: TRBV30; clone_size: .; j_call: TRBJ2-6; d_call: TRBD1; cdr3_nt: TGTGCCTGGAGTCTAGGACAGGGCCGCTCTGGGGCCAACGTCCTGACTTTC; cdr3_aa: CAWSLGQGRSGANVLTF
v_call: TRBV13; clone_size: .; j_call: TRBJ2-5; d_call: .; cdr3_nt: TGTGCCAGCAGCTTAGGGACACCCGAGTACCAAGAGACCCAGTACTTC; cdr3_aa: CASSLGTPEYQETQYF
v_call: TRBV3-1/TRBV3-2; clone_size: .; j_call: TRBJ1-2; d_call: TRBD1; cdr3_nt: TGTGCCAGCCGAGGACAGGGGGTAGGCTATGGCTACACCTTC; cdr3_aa: CASRGQGVGYGYTF
v_call: TRBV19; clone_size: few; j_call: TRBJ2-3; d_call: TRBD1; cdr3_nt: TGTGCCAGTAGTGTGATGGGGACAGGGACAGATACGCAGTATTTT; cdr3_aa: CASSVMGTGTDTQYF
v_call: TRBV2; clone_size: .; j_call: TRBJ2-7; d_call: .; cdr3_nt: TGTGCCAGCAGTCGCGTCTCCTACGAGCAGTACTTC; cdr3_aa: CASSRVSYEQYF
v_call: TRBV5-1; clone_size: once; j_call: TRBJ2-3; d_call: .; cdr3_nt: TGCGCCAGCAGCCACGGGACTCTTACAGATACGCAGTATTTT; cdr3_aa: CASSHGTLTDTQYF
v_call: TRBV29-1; clone_size: .; j_call: TRBJ2-6; d_call: TRBD1; cdr3_nt: TGCAGCGTTGAGACAGGGGGGACTGGGGCCAACGTCCTGACTTTC; cdr3_aa: CSVETGGTGANVLTF
v_call: TRBV4-1; clone_size: .; j_call: TRBJ2-2; d_call: TRBD2; cdr3_nt: TGCGCCAGCAGCCATCGACCTAGCGGGGACGGCACCGGGGAGCTGTTTTTT; cdr3_aa: CASSHRPSGDGTGELFF
v_call: TRBV3-1/TRBV3-2; clone_size: .; j_call: TRBJ1-2; d_call: .; cdr3_nt: TGTGCCAGCAGCACGGGACGGACAGAGGGTGGCTACACCTTC; cdr3_aa: CASSTGRTEGGYTF
v_call: TRBV2; clone_size: .; j_call: TRBJ2-7; d_call: .; cdr3_nt: TGTGCCAGCAGTGATGGGGCCAGGGGAACCTACGAGCAGTACTTC; cdr3_aa: CASSDGARGTYEQYF
v_call: TRBV5-8; clone_size: .; j_call: TRBJ2-7; d_call: .; cdr3_nt: TGTGCCAGCAGCTATTTCTTGGCCTCCTACGAGCAGTACTTC; cdr3_aa: CASSYFLASYEQYF
v_call: TRBV5-8; clone_size: .; j_call: TRBJ1-4; d_call: .; cdr3_nt: TGTGCCAGCAGCTTGGAGTCTATAAATGAAAAACTGTTTTTT; cdr3_aa: CASSLESINEKLFF
v_call: TRBV9; clone_size: .; j_call: TRBJ1-2; d_call: .; cdr3_nt: TGTGCCAGCAGCGTACCGGGAAACTATGGCTACACCTTC; cdr3_aa: CASSVPGNYGYTF
v_call: TRBV14; clone_size: .; j_call: TRBJ2-7; d_call: TRBD1; cdr3_nt: TGTGCCAGCAGCCAGGTGGGACAGGGAGAGGGCTTTTACGAGCAGTACTTC; cdr3_aa: CASSQVGQGEGFYEQYF
v_call: TRBV6-2/TRBV6-3; clone_size: .; j_call: TRBJ2-7; d_call: .; cdr3_nt: TGTGCCAGCAGTTACTTACCAGGGGCGAACTACGAGCAGTACTTC; cdr3_aa: CASSYLPGANYEQYF
v_call: TRBV5-5; clone_size: once; j_call: TRBJ2-7; d_call: .; cdr3_nt: TGTGCCAGCAGCCGCGTACTGGCAGGGCCTTACGAGCAGTACTTC; cdr3_aa: CASSRVLAGPYEQYF
v_call: TRBV9; clone_size: .; j_call: TRBJ2-2; d_call: .; cdr3_nt: TGTGCCAGCAGAGGGGTTACCGGGGAGCTGTTTTTT; cdr3_aa: CASRGVTGELFF
v_call: TRBV29-1; clone_size: once; j_call: TRBJ2-7; d_call: TRBD1; cdr3_nt: TGCAGCGTTGACGCACGGACAGGGGACCCCTACGAGCAGTACTTC; cdr3_aa: CSVDARTGDPYEQYF
v_call: TRBV19; clone_size: .; j_call: TRBJ1-1; d_call: TRBD1; cdr3_nt: TGTGCCAGTAACTACGACAGGGGGACCACTGAAGCTTTCTTT; cdr3_aa: CASNYDRGTTEAFF
v_call: TRBV4-1; clone_size: .; j_call: TRBJ2-3; d_call: TRBD2; cdr3_nt: TGCGCCAGCAGCCGTCTAGCGGGGGGAACAGATACGCAGTATTTT; cdr3_aa: CASSRLAGGTDTQYF
v_call: TRBV2; clone_size: .; j_call: TRBJ1-2; d_call: .; cdr3_nt: TGTGCCAGCAGCGGAGGAGGCTATGGCTACACCTTC; cdr3_aa: CASSGGGYGYTF
v_call: TRBV27; clone_size: .; j_call: TRBJ2-7; d_call: .; cdr3_nt: TGTGCCAGCACCCGAGGCTCGGAATTCGAGCAGTACTTC; cdr3_aa: CASTRGSEFEQYF
v_call: TRBV19; clone_size: .; j_call: TRBJ2-7; d_call: TRBD1; cdr3_nt: TGTGCCAGTAGTGACCGGGACAGGGGGCGCGACGAGCAGTACTTC; cdr3_aa: CASSDRDRGRDEQYF
v_call: TRBV13; clone_size: .; j_call: TRBJ2-7; d_call: TRBD1; cdr3_nt: TGTGCCAGCAGCTCCCCGGGACAGGGTTACGAGCAGTACTTC; cdr3_aa: CASSSPGQGYEQYF
v_call: TRBV9; clone_size: .; j_call: TRBJ2-5; d_call: TRBD2; cdr3_nt: TGTGCCAGCAGCGTAGGAGAGACTAGCGGGGGGGAGACCCAGTACTTC; cdr3_aa: CASSVGETSGGETQYF
v_call: TRBV5-1; clone_size: .; j_call: TRBJ1-1; d_call: .; cdr3_nt: TGCGCCAGCAGCTTGGTACGGGGGAACACTGAAGCTTTCTTT; cdr3_aa: CASSLVRGNTEAFF
v_call: TRBV5-1; clone_size: .; j_call: TRBJ1-4; d_call: .; cdr3_nt: TGCGCCAGCAGCGGGCTGGGGCAAACTAATGAAAAACTGTTTTTT; cdr3_aa: CASSGLGQTNEKLFF
v_call: TRBV27; clone_size: .; j_call: TRBJ1-5; d_call: .; cdr3_nt: TGTGCCAGCAGTTATCGGGTACGGCAGCCCCAGCATTTT; cdr3_aa: CASSYRVRQPQHF
v_call: TRBV5-4; clone_size: .; j_call: TRBJ2-1; d_call: .; cdr3_nt: TGTGCCAGCAGCCTACGGGACTTAACCTTCGGGGATGAGCAGTTCTTC; cdr3_aa: CASSLRDLTFGDEQFF
v_call: TRBV27; clone_size: .; j_call: TRBJ2-7; d_call: .; cdr3_nt: TGTGCCAGCAGCCCTCGGACACGGAAAGACGAGCAGTACTTC; cdr3_aa: CASSPRTRKDEQYF
v_call: TRBV27; clone_size: once; j_call: TRBJ2-5; d_call: .; cdr3_nt: TGTGCCAGCAGTCCCCGGGGTGTGGCCCAGTACTTC; cdr3_aa: CASSPRGVAQYF